The sequence of this T cell receptor (beta chain) was determined in a study of neurological immune-mediated disorders. Study-wide results and caveats: The level of TCR clonal expansion was highest in patients with HTLV-1-associated myelopathy and lowest in multiple sclerosis, where it fell below the level seen in healthy controls. Private repertoires in all groups were suggested by the absence of shared CDR3 amino acid sequences among expanded clones across subjects.

Points on this clonotype: The antigen is unknown.

The team produced cDNA through 5'RACE using 10-nucleotide random UMIs. MiXCR, run by TCRdb on the 5' RACE reads, gives a single entry per CDR3 protein. The data contain roughly 56,000 distinct CDR3 sequences, about an eighth of them singletons. The germline CDR1 and CDR2 sequences are SGHRS and YFSETQ. The CDR3 sequence is 15 residues long. Trimming stripped 5 bases from V and 7 bases from J, with 19 bases between. The sample consisted of PBMCs. The origin of this receptor is a man aged 55-75 years in good health. The V call is TRBV5-1, the J call TRBJ2-1; maybe TRBD2 (6 bases). The CDR3 spells CASRPSDGGQNEQFF. The CDR3 region has the DNA TGCGCCAGCAGACCCTCGGACGGGGGTCAGAATGAGCAGTTCTTC.